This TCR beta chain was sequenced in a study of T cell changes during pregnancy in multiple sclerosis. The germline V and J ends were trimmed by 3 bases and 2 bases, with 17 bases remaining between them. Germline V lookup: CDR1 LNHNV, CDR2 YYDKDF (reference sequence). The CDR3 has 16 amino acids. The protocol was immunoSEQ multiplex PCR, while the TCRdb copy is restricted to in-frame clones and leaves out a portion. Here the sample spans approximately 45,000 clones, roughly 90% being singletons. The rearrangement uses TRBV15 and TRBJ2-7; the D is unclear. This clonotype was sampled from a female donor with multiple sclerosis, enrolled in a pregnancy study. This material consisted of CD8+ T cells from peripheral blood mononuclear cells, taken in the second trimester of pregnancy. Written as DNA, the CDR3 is TGTGCCACCAGCAGCCCCAACCCCATGTCTACCTACGAGCAGTACTTC. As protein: CATSSPNPMSTYEQYF.